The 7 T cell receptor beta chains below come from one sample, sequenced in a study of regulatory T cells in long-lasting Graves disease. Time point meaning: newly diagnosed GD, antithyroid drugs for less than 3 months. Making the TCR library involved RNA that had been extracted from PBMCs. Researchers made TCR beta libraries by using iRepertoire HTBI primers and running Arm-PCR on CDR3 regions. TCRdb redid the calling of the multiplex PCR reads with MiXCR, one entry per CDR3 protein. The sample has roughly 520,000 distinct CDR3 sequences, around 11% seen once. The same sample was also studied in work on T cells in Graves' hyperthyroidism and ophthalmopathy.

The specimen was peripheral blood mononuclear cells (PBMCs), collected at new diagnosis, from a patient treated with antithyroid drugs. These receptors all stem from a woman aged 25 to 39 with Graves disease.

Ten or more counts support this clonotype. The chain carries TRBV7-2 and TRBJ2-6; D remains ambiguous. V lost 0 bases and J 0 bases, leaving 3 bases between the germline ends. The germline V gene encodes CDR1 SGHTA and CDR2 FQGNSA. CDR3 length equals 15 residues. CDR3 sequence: CASSLADSGANVLTF. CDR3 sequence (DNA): TGTGCCAGCAGCTTAGCGGACTCTGGGGCCAACGTCCTGACTTTC.

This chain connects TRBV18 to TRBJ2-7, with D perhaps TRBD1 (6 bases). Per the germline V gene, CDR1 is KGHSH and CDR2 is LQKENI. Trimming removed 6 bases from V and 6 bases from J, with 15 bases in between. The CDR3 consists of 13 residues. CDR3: CASSLTGPPEQYF. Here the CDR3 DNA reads TGTGCCAGCTCGTTGACAGGACCCCCCGAGCAGTACTTC.

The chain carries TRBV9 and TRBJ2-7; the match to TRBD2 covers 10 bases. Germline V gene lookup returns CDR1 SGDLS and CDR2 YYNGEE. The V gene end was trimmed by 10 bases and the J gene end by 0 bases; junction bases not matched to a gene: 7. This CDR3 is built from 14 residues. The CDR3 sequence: CAGEEREGSYEQYF. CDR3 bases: TGTGCCGGAGAGGAGCGGGAGGGCTCCTACGAGCAGTACTTC. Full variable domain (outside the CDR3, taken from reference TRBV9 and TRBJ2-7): DSGVTQTPKHLITATGQRVTLRCSPRSGDLSVYWYQQSLDQGLQFLIQYYNGEERAKGNILERFSAQQFPDLHSELNLSSLELGDSALYFCAGEEREGSYEQYFGPGTRLTVT.

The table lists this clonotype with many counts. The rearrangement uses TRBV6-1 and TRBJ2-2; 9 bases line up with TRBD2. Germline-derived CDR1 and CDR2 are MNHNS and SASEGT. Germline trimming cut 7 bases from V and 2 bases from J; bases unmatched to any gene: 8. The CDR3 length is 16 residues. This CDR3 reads CASTPGLAINTGELFF. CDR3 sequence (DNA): TGTGCCAGCACCCCGGGACTAGCTATTAACACCGGGGAGCTGTTTTTT.

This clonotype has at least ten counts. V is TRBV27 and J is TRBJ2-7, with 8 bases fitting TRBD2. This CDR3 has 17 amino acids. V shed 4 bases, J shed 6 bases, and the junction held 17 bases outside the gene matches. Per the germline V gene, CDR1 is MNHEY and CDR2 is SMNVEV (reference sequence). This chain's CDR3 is CASSSRRAAGRGGEQYF. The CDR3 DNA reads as TGTGCCAGCAGTTCGCGCCGGGCCGCCGGGAGGGGGGGCGAGCAGTACTTC.

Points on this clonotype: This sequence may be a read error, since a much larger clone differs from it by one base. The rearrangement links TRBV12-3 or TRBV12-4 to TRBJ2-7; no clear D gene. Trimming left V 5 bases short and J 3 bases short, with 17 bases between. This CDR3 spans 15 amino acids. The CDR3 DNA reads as TGTGCCAGCAGTCAACTCCCCGGGTCTAGCTACGAGCAGTACTTC. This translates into CASSQLPGSSYEQYF.

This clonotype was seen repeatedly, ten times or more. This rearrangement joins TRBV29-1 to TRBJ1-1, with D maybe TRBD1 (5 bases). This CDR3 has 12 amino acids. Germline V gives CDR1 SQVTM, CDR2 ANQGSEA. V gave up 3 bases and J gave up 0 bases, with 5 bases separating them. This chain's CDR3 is CSVDRVNTEAFF. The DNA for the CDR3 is TGCAGCGTTGACAGGGTGAACACTGAAGCTTTCTTT.